The sequence of this TCR beta chain was determined in a study of long-term antiretroviral therapy in people with HIV. The CDR3 contains 17 residues. V was clipped by 1 base and J by 4 bases, with 19 bases between them. Germline-derived CDR1 and CDR2 are KGHSH and LQKENI. General observations from the study: Data on ART adherence, viral resistance or therapy changes were unavailable. Drawn between the mid-2000s and the late 2010s, the blood was possibly obtained under older ART regimens. Controls showed broader CDR3 length ranges than did the HIV repertoires.

About this clone: What it recognizes is unknown.

The authors ran the immunoSEQ assay, v3.0, at survey level. Sequencing aimed to cover about 40,000-50,000 T-cell genomes per sample. Libraries were prepared by immunoSEQ multiplex PCR; TCRdb keeps only in-frame clonotypes and omits some of them. Found here are about 18,000 clones, 90% to 95% of them singletons; the top ten hold more than 9%. The sample was unsorted PBMCs, taken 3 years after starting antiretroviral therapy. The receptor was derived from a man in his fifties or sixties with HIV. The chain uses TRBV18 and TRBJ2-5; unclear D gene. Here the CDR3 DNA reads TGTGCCAGCTCACCACGGGTCGCCCGGGCCCCCTTAGAGACCCAGTACTTC. Translation gives CASSPRVARAPLETQYF.